The rows below give T cell receptor beta chains drawn from one sample of a study of blood T cell repertoires in COVID-19. Produced via immunoSEQ multiplex PCR; TCRdb's table is partial and in-frame only. The table records about 50,000 clones, around 85% of them present only once. What was sequenced was peripheral blood. The receptors here all came from a man aged 55 to 70 with acute or convalescent COVID-19. CDR3s include the opening cysteine and the closing phenylalanine or tryptophan. The order of the fields is J gene, D gene, clone size, V gene, CDR3 DNA, CDR3 protein. A D gene is named only where the DNA matches it firmly. Size is stated for part of the rows, as once, few or many counts, or as a class when the clone is expanded.

TRBJ2-1,TRBD2,.,TRBV24-1,TGTGCCACCAGTGACGCATCAAGCGGGAGCTACAATGAGCAGTTCTTC,CATSDASSGSYNEQFF
TRBJ1-5,.,.,TRBV9,TGTGCCAGCAGCGTAGACGCAGGGGAGCGTCCCCAGCATTTT,CASSVDAGERPQHF
TRBJ2-5,TRBD2,.,TRBV2,TGTGCCAGCAGGGCAGGGCTAGCGGGAAGGGGGACCCAGTACTTC,CASRAGLAGRGTQYF
TRBJ2-1,TRBD2,.,TRBV3-1/TRBV3-2,TGTGCCAGCAGCCAAGATCATGCGGGAGGAGTAGATGAGCAGTTCTTC,CASSQDHAGGVDEQFF
TRBJ2-2,TRBD2,.,TRBV5-1,TGCGCCAGCAGCCACTACGCGACTAGCGGGAGCGCGAACACCGGGGAGCTGTTTTTT,CASSHYATSGSANTGELFF
TRBJ1-1,TRBD1,.,TRBV19,TGTGCCAGTAGTATAGGAGGGGGACAGGGGCGGACTGAAGCTTTCTTT,CASSIGGGQGRTEAFF
TRBJ1-3,.,.,TRBV11-2,TGTGCCAGCAGCTTAGATGGCGGCGGGAGACGAGCTGGAAACACCATATATTTT,CASSLDGGGRRAGNTIYF
TRBJ2-1,TRBD2,once,TRBV27,TGTGCCAGCAGTTTCGGCGGGAGGACCCCAGGGGAGCAGTTCTTC,CASSFGGRTPGEQFF
TRBJ1-2,.,.,TRBV6-7,TGTGCCAGCAGTTACGGCCGTCGGACAGCTTATGGCTACACCTTC,CASSYGRRTAYGYTF
TRBJ2-1,.,.,TRBV5-6,TGTGCCAGCAGCTCCCAGGACAAGCTGATATACAATGAGCAGTTCTTC,CASSSQDKLIYNEQFF
TRBJ2-7,TRBD2,.,TRBV18,TGTGCCAGCTCACCAGTAGCTAGCGGGAGTCTAAGCGAGCAGTACTTC,CASSPVASGSLSEQYF
TRBJ2-1,TRBD2,.,TRBV14,TGTGCCAGCAGCCAAGATTTCGGGAGGCGGGAGGGAACGGAGCAGTTCTTC,CASSQDFGRREGTEQFF
TRBJ2-3,TRBD2,once,TRBV6-2/TRBV6-3,TGTGCCAGCAGCCCCGGGACGGTACCCGGGAGGGTTCTCACAGATACGCAGTATTTT,CASSPGTVPGRVLTDTQYF
TRBJ2-7,.,.,TRBV20-1,TGCAGTGCTAGCAGGGGCGAGCAGTACTTC,CSASRGEQYF
TRBJ1-1,.,.,TRBV5-1,TGCGCCAGCAGCTTAAGCGCCGCCACTGAAGCTTTCTTT,CASSLSAATEAFF
TRBJ2-2,.,.,TRBV11-2,TGTGCCAGCAGCTCGGTACAGGGAACGAACACCGGGGAGCTGTTTTTT,CASSSVQGTNTGELFF
TRBJ1-4,.,.,TRBV28,TGTGCCAGCAGTTTAGCTATGTACAGCCCTTTCCTCCATAATGAAAAACTGTTTTTT,CASSLAMYSPFLHNEKLFF
TRBJ1-1,TRBD1,.,TRBV5-1,TGCGCCAGCAGCTCGCCGACAGGGGGACACACTGAAGCTTTCTTT,CASSSPTGGHTEAFF
TRBJ1-2,TRBD1,.,TRBV5-1,TGCGCCAGCAGCAAAACAGCCGGGACAGGGGATGGCTACACCTTC,CASSKTAGTGDGYTF
TRBJ2-2,TRBD1,.,TRBV24-1,TGTGCCACCAGTGATTCCTGGACAGGGAAGACCGGGGAGCTGTTTTTT,CATSDSWTGKTGELFF
TRBJ2-7,TRBD1,.,TRBV6-5,TGTGCCAGCAGCCCCGGACAGGCTAGAGGGCAGTACTTC,CASSPGQARGQYF
TRBJ2-2,.,.,TRBV6-5,TGTGCCAGCGGAAACAGGGCGGTTGGAACCGGGGAGCTGTTTTTT,CASGNRAVGTGELFF
TRBJ2-7,.,.,TRBV19,TGTGCCAGTAGTCCAGAGGACAGTTCCAACCACAGAACCTACGAGCAGTACTTC,CASSPEDSSNHRTYEQYF
TRBJ2-1,TRBD2,.,TRBV23-1,TGCGCCAGCAGTCAATCCGGCTTCAGCACCCCGCCCCCCCGCACTAGCGGGAACTACAATGAGCAGTTCTTC,CASSQSGFSTPPPRTSGNYNEQFF
TRBJ1-4,.,once,TRBV18,TGTGCCAGCTCACCGGCAGGACAGAAAAATGAAAAACTGTTTTTT,CASSPAGQKNEKLFF
TRBJ2-7,.,.,TRBV21-1,TGTGCCCCCACCCGGACAGGGCCGCCCTACGAGCAGTACTTC,CAPTRTGPPYEQYF
TRBJ1-1,TRBD1,.,TRBV2,TGTGCCAGCAGTCACAACCGGGACAGACCTATGAACACTGAAGCTTTCTTT,CASSHNRDRPMNTEAFF
TRBJ2-2,.,.,TRBV27,TGTGCCAGCTCTCTACGGGGTGGAGACACCGGGGAGCTGTTTTTT,CASSLRGGDTGELFF
TRBJ2-3,.,.,TRBV29-1,TGCAGCGTTCGCGGCGGAGTCGGAACAGATACGCAGTATTTT,CSVRGGVGTDTQYF
TRBJ2-5,.,.,TRBV5-1,TGCGCCAGCAGCTATAGCCAAGAGACCCAGTACTTC,CASSYSQETQYF
TRBJ2-7,.,.,TRBV5-1,TGCGCCAGCAGTGTCACAGGGAACGGCGAGCAGTACTTC,CASSVTGNGEQYF
TRBJ2-6,TRBD1,.,TRBV6-1,TGTGCCAGCAGTGAGCCGAGGTGGGGGACAGGGGCTGGGGCCAACGTCCTGACTTTC,CASSEPRWGTGAGANVLTF
TRBJ2-1,TRBD2,.,TRBV24-1,TGTGCCACCAGTGATTCGAGCGGGAGGGAATCCTACAATGAGCAGTTCTTC,CATSDSSGRESYNEQFF
TRBJ2-1,TRBD1,.,TRBV11-1,TGTGCCAGCAGCTTAGCGGGACAGGGCTACAATGAGCAGTTCTTC,CASSLAGQGYNEQFF
TRBJ2-5,.,.,TRBV5-1,TGCGCCAGCAGCTTACAGGGAAGAGAGACCCAGTACTTC,CASSLQGRETQYF
TRBJ1-5,TRBD1,.,TRBV6-5,TGTGCCAGCAGCTCGACAGGGGACTTAAATCAGCCCCAGCATTTT,CASSSTGDLNQPQHF
TRBJ2-7,TRBD2,.,TRBV5-1,TGCGCCAGCAGCCCAGGACTAGCGGGAGGGAAAGGAGAGCAGTACTTC,CASSPGLAGGKGEQYF
TRBJ2-7,.,.,TRBV5-1,TGCGCCAGCAGCCGTGAGACAGATTCCTACGAGCAGTACTTC,CASSRETDSYEQYF
TRBJ1-1,.,.,TRBV5-6,TGTGCCAGCAGCTTGGACCGACGGGGAAGGGAAGCTTTCTTT,CASSLDRRGREAFF
TRBJ1-1,.,once,TRBV5-1,TGCGCCAGCAAGGAGGTAGCGGACACTGAAGCTTTCTTT,CASKEVADTEAFF
TRBJ1-4,TRBD1,.,TRBV15,TGTGCCACCAGCAGGGAGGACAGGGGGAATCGAGAACTGTTTTTT,CATSREDRGNRELFF
TRBJ2-3,TRBD2,once,TRBV11-2,TGTGCCAGCAGCTCTCTAGCGGGATGGGCAGATACGCAGTATTTT,CASSSLAGWADTQYF
TRBJ2-7,TRBD2,.,TRBV28,TGTGCCAGCAGTTTGTCGGCTAGCGGGAGCGGCGAGCAGTACTTC,CASSLSASGSGEQYF
TRBJ2-1,TRBD2,.,TRBV6-4,TGTGCCAGCAGTGACTCAGCGGGAACCTACAATGAGCAGTTCTTC,CASSDSAGTYNEQFF
TRBJ2-3,.,.,TRBV11-2,TGTGCCAGCAGCTTAGAAAGGGGGACAGATACGCAGTATTTT,CASSLERGTDTQYF
TRBJ2-2,TRBD2,.,TRBV7-6,TGTGCCAGCAGCTCCGTTTCGGGAGGGGGCGGGGAGCTGTTTTTT,CASSSVSGGGGELFF
TRBJ2-7,.,.,TRBV29-1,TGCAGCGTTTCACTGCGTAACTACGAGCAGTACTTC,CSVSLRNYEQYF
TRBJ1-2,.,.,TRBV6-5,TGTGCCAGCAGCGGGCTCCAGGGCCCCTATGGCTACACCTTC,CASSGLQGPYGYTF
TRBJ2-3,.,.,TRBV15,TGTGCCACCAGCAGAGAGGGGGACTTCTTGGCGGATACGCAGTATTTT,CATSREGDFLADTQYF
TRBJ2-7,TRBD2,.,TRBV4-1,TGCGCCAGCAGCCAAGGACTAGCAATCGCCTACGAGCAGTACTTC,CASSQGLAIAYEQYF
TRBJ2-7,.,.,TRBV6-2/TRBV6-3,TGTGCCAGCAGTTACCTCCGAGGTTCAGGGTCCTACGAGCAGTACTTC,CASSYLRGSGSYEQYF
TRBJ2-2,.,.,TRBV15,TGTGCCACCAGCAGAGCCACAAATTGGGAGCTGTTTTTT,CATSRATNWELFF
TRBJ1-5,TRBD1,.,TRBV24-1,TGTGCCACCAGTGGGGAGACAGGGCTTAGCAATCAGCCCCAGCATTTT,CATSGETGLSNQPQHF
TRBJ2-1,.,.,TRBV20-1,TGCAGTGCTAGTATCCGGAATGAGCAGTTCTTC,CSASIRNEQFF
TRBJ2-1,.,few,TRBV7-9,TGTGCCAGCAGCCCCCGGGACTTAACTATTTACAATGAGCAGTTCTTC,CASSPRDLTIYNEQFF
TRBJ2-7,TRBD2,.,TRBV27,TGTGCCAGCAGCCGAACCGGGACTAGCGGATACGAGCAGTACTTC,CASSRTGTSGYEQYF
TRBJ2-7,TRBD1,.,TRBV5-1,TGCGCCAGCAGCTTGGGGGACAGCTCTTCGAGGGAGCAGTACTTC,CASSLGDSSSREQYF
TRBJ2-5,TRBD2,.,TRBV13,TGTGCCAGCAGCTTAGCCGTAGCGGGAGGGCTGAGGGAGACCCAGTACTTC,CASSLAVAGGLRETQYF
TRBJ2-7,.,.,TRBV3-1/TRBV3-2,TGTGCCAGCAGCAACCCGGAACGGGACGAGCAGTACTTC,CASSNPERDEQYF